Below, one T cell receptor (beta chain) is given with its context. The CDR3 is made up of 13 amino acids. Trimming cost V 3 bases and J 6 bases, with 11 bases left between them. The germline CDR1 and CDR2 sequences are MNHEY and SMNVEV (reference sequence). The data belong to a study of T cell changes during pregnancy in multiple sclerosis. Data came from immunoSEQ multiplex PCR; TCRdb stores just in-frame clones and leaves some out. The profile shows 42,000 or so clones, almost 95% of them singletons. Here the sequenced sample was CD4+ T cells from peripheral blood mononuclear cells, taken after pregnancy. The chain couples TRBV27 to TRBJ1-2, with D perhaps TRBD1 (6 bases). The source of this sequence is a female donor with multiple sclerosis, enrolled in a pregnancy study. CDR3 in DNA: TGTGCCAGCAGTTTCGAGAGGGGGAATGGCTACACCTTC. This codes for CASSFERGNGYTF.